A selection of T cell receptor beta chains follows, all from one sample in a study of cytomegalovirus exposure and HLA in healthy donors. Some clones are missing from TCRdb's copy, which holds only in-frame ones; the method was immunoSEQ multiplex PCR. The profile covers some 190,000 clones, with about four fifths appearing a single time and around 3.5% taken by the ten largest. The sequenced sample was PBMCs. The receptor source for this set is a man aged 35-49 years in good health and CMV-seropositive. The CDR3 runs from the conserved cysteine through the conserved F or W. Some rows have no size entry. The others give once, few or many, or a class for an expanded clone.

clone size	V gene	J gene	CDR3 protein
-	TRBV2	TRBJ1-1	CASRRQENTEAFF
-	TRBV9	TRBJ2-1	CASSVGANPRNEQFF
-	TRBV19	TRBJ2-5	CATMGPGQGRETQYF
-	TRBV10-3	TRBJ2-7	CAISVGTGVGEQYF
-	TRBV7-6	TRBJ2-5	CASSSNTVGGTQYF
-	TRBV9	TRBJ2-7	CASSVGDRVSYEQYF
-	TRBV28	TRBJ2-7	CASRLGLAGVYEQYF
-	TRBV7-6	TRBJ2-5	CASSSGAQSNGKETQYF
-	TRBV5-1	TRBJ2-5	CASSFSGLQETQYF
once	TRBV7-2	TRBJ1-5	CASSGFGPQHF
-	TRBV15	TRBJ2-7	CATSRTRGSPDGQYF
-	TRBV5-4	TRBJ1-2	CASSLNGGRTPNYGYTF
once	TRBV27	TRBJ2-1	CASTSSGGYYNKQFF
-	TRBV11-3	TRBJ2-7	CASSYPLLAGGAYEQYF
few	TRBV5-1	TRBJ2-7	CASHSGEGYEQYF
-	TRBV18	TRBJ2-6	CASSAYGQRSSSGANVLTF
-	TRBV6-5	TRBJ1-6	CASSGGQGYSPLHF
-	TRBV2	TRBJ1-5	CASPQGIGSGWGQPQHF
-	TRBV5-4	TRBJ2-3	CASSGTLAVTDTQYF
-	TRBV21-1	TRBJ2-7	CASSKGLSASGGGEQYF
-	TRBV6-6	TRBJ2-3	CASSYPAGADTDTQYF
-	TRBV6-5	TRBJ1-1	CASSLAGGMNTEAFF
-	TRBV7-2	TRBJ1-2	CASSPRWDTGPTNYGYTF
-	TRBV7-8	TRBJ1-1	CASSLIRGRLNTEAFF
-	TRBV28	TRBJ1-5	CASCLGQGAQPQHF
few	TRBV19	TRBJ2-3	CASSNPGADTQYF
-	TRBV5-1	TRBJ2-1	CASSLTSGDEQFF
-	TRBV7-2	TRBJ1-2	CASSTSGPYGYTF
-	TRBV28	TRBJ2-7	CASSFTFTGVSYEQYF
-	TRBV28	TRBJ2-7	CASSPGDRGANEQYF
-	TRBV28	TRBJ1-5	CASSNRGSNQPQHF
-	TRBV5-5	TRBJ1-5	CASSLGWGGNQPQHF